This T cell receptor (beta chain) comes out of a study of radiotherapy plus CTLA-4 blockade in lung cancer. Assay: immunoSEQ multiplex PCR; the TCRdb copy retains only in-frame clones and omits some. The table has fewer than 140,000 clones, 85% seen once. Germline CDR1 and CDR2: SGHAT and FQNNGV. CDR3 length: 15 residues. After removal of 5 bases from V and 7 bases from J, the junction contained 7 bases not matched to a gene. Material: peripheral blood, obtained from a patient treated with radiotherapy plus ipilimumab. The clonotype was recovered from a human donor with non-small cell lung cancer that progressed on radiotherapy plus ipilimumab. Some clones in this sample may be carry-over from other donors' samples. The V call is TRBV11-2, the J call TRBJ1-4; 10 bases map to TRBD1. DNA for the CDR3: TGTGCCAGCAGCCCGAGACAGGGGGCGGGTGAAAAACTGTTTTTT. It codes for CASSPRQGAGEKLFF.